This TCR beta chain was identified in a study of T cell responses to AZD1222 COVID-19 vaccine. Study results and limitations: Sampled repertoires all dated from after the peak T cell response.

The table came from immunoSEQ multiplex PCR; TCRdb's copy has only in-frame clones and leaves some out. This sample yields 100,000 or so clones, of which 85% to 90% are seen a single time; around a tenth belongs to the top ten. Trimming removed 6 bases from V and 5 bases from J, with 5 bases in between. The CDR3 consists of 12 residues. CDR1 and CDR2 from the germline V gene are MNHEY and SVGAGI. Note on this clone: Antigen: not known.

The chain joins TRBV6-5 to TRBJ1-6; D gene ambiguous. The TCR originated in an adult in good health. The material sequenced was peripheral blood, taken on day 0 of AZD1222 vaccination. CDR3 loop: CASRQDNSPLHF. Written as DNA, the CDR3 is TGTGCCAGCAGGCAAGATAATTCACCCCTCCACTTT.